Listed here is a single T cell receptor beta chain. The antigen is unknown. Germline V gives CDR1 SGHNT, CDR2 YENEEA. The V and J ends lost 5 bases and 2 bases respectively, with 17 bases between them. CDR3 length equals 16 residues. The time point: blood 4 weeks post-SBRT, at nephrectomy. Treatment indicated: 15 Gy SBRT to primary tumor, nephrectomy 4 weeks later. Nephrectomy followed 15 Gy stereotactic body radiation by 4 weeks. Radiation-treated patients gave blood at baseline, week 2 and week 4. The data were obtained in a study of radiation and T cells in renal cell carcinoma. Study outcomes and limitations: Pretreatment tumor biopsies were lacking, so baseline clonotypes are unknown. Top tumor clonotypes rose in blood 2 weeks post-radiation, then contracted.

Using immunoSEQ multiplex PCR, the repertoire was profiled, and TCRdb retains in-frame clones only, with some absent. Among roughly 80,000 clones listed, less than 85% were seen once. The rearrangement uses TRBV11-3 and TRBJ2-3; D possibly corresponds to TRBD1 (5 bases). This receptor was obtained from a woman in her sixties with renal cell carcinoma. Sequencing was performed on blood, taken from a patient whose treatment included radiotherapy and nephrectomy. The CDR3 sequence is CASSPGLETATDTQYF. The CDR3 bases are TGTGCCAGCAGCCCCGGGCTGGAGACAGCCACAGATACGCAGTATTTT.